These 32 T cell receptor beta chains originate from one sample sequenced in a study of T cells in Graves' hyperthyroidism and ophthalmopathy. There were TCR beta CDR3 regions amplified from RNA transcripts. HTBI primers were used for first-round RT-PCR of the TCR CDR3. TCRdb reprocessed the multiplex PCR reads with MiXCR, giving one entry per CDR3 protein. Found here are approximately 400,000 distinct CDR3 sequences, approximately 15% of them singletons; the top ten hold 7.5% to 8%. The sequenced sample consisted of blood. These receptors were taken from a woman between 18 and 29 years old with Graves' hyperthyroidism.

J is TRBJ2-1 and V is TRBV7-9; 9 bases fit TRBD1. CDR1 is SEHNR and CDR2 is FQNEAQ in the germline V gene (reference sequence). The CDR3 consists of 16 residues. With V trimmed by 5 bases and J by 6 bases, 11 bases remained unmatched. The CDR3: CASSRITGGDGNEQFF. The CDR3 DNA sequence: TGTGCCAGCAGCCGTATTACAGGGGGCGATGGCAATGAGCAGTTCTTC.

There are many counts of this clonotype. The chain combines TRBV20-1 with TRBJ2-3, with 8 nucleotides matching TRBD2. Germline CDR1 is DFQATT and CDR2 is SNEGSKA (reference sequence). V dropped 4 bases and J dropped 5; count of bases not matched to a gene: 11. This CDR3 is 15 amino acids long. The DNA for the CDR3 is TGCAGTGCTACAGTCAGCGGGAGAAATCTAGATACGCAGTATTTT. This translates into CSATVSGRNLDTQYF.

The rearrangement uses TRBV7-3 and TRBJ2-3; TRBD2 agrees at 13 bases. The CDR3 sequence is 17 residues long. Trimming took 6 bases from V and 2 from J; bases not matched to a gene: 8. The germline CDR1 and CDR2 sequences are SGHTA and FQGTGA. The chain's CDR3 is CASRRGLAGTHTDTQYF. Here the CDR3 DNA reads TGTGCCAGCAGGAGGGGACTAGCGGGGACCCACACAGATACGCAGTATTTT.

This clonotype was picked up many times. The gene calls are TRBV2 and TRBJ1-1, with 8 positions matching TRBD1. The germline CDR1 and CDR2 sequences are SNHLY and FYNNEI. This CDR3 is built from 12 residues. With V trimmed by 5 bases and J by 11 bases, 7 bases remained unmatched. DNA for the CDR3: TGTGCCAGCAGTCCACAGGGGGAGGGCGCTTTCTTT. Encoded protein: CASSPQGEGAFF.

This clonotype was detected only a few times. The chain uses TRBV20-1 and TRBJ1-2; the match to TRBD1 covers 7 bases. The CDR3 runs 12 residues. V lost 0 bases, J lost 6 bases, and 1 base stayed unmatched. Germline assignment: CDR1 DFQATT and CDR2 SNEGSKA (reference sequence). The CDR3 is CSARDQGDGYTF. CDR3 in DNA: TGCAGTGCTAGAGATCAGGGGGATGGCTACACCTTC.

Concerning this clonotype: A read error may explain this, as a much larger clone is one base away. The gene calls are TRBV6-2 or TRBV6-3 and TRBJ2-7; the match to TRBD1 covers 9 bases. CDR1 is MNHEY and CDR2 is SVGEGT in the germline V gene. V lost 0 bases to trimming and J lost 3 bases; unmatched junction nucleotides: 18. CDR3 length equals 20 residues. This CDR3 is CASSYSNSSAREGQGYEQYF. Here the CDR3 DNA reads TGTGCCAGCAGTTACTCGAATTCTTCTGCTAGGGAGGGACAGGGCTACGAGCAGTACTTC.

J is TRBJ2-2 and V is TRBV5-4; a weak D match, TRBD1 (6 bases). This CDR3 spans 14 amino acids. The germline gives CDR1 SGHNT, CDR2 YYREEE (reference sequence). V was trimmed by 4 bases and J by 4 bases, leaving 11 bases between them. Here the CDR3 reads CASSANRVTGELFF. The CDR3 nucleotides read TGTGCCAGCAGCGCAAACAGGGTCACCGGGGAGCTGTTTTTT.

This clonotype was counted many times. This chain uses TRBV18 with TRBJ2-7; D gene ambiguous. V lost 5 bases to trimming and J lost 0 bases, with 11 bases between them. CDR1 and CDR2 (germline): KGHSH, LQKENI. The CDR3 has 14 residues. CDR3 region: CASSTNSFSYEQYF. The CDR3 DNA reads as TGTGCCAGCTCAACCAACAGTTTCTCCTACGAGCAGTACTTC. Full variable domain (missing parts from reference TRBV18 and TRBJ2-7): NAGVMQNPRHLVRRRGQEARLRCSPMKGHSHVYWYRQLPEEGLKFMVYLQKENIIDESGMPKERFSAEFPKEGPSILRIQQVVRGDSAAYFCASSTNSFSYEQYFGPGTRLTVT.

This clonotype has just a few counts. The chain joins TRBV12-3 or TRBV12-4 to TRBJ2-3; 12 bases agree with TRBD2. The length of the CDR3 is 18 residues. Losses at the gene ends were 2 bases for V and 2 bases for J; bases not matched to a gene: 8. CDR3 amino acids: CASSLRGLAGGFTDTQYF. CDR3 DNA sequence: TGTGCCAGCAGTTTACGAGGGCTAGCGGGGGGGTTCACAGATACGCAGTATTTT.

This clonotype occurred many times. The chain links TRBV18 to TRBJ2-7; tentative D call: TRBD1 (5 bases). V lost 2 bases to trimming and J lost 5 bases, with 13 bases between them. CDR3 size: 14 residues. CDR1 and CDR2 (germline): KGHSH, LQKENI. The CDR3 reads CASSPTQGGNEQYF. CDR3 DNA: TGTGCCAGCTCACCAACGCAGGGTGGCAACGAGCAGTACTTC.

This clonotype was detected many times. V and J are TRBV3-1 and TRBJ2-2; 11 bases match TRBD2. CDR1 is LGHDT, CDR2 YNNKEL, per germline (reference sequence). The trim removed 1 base at V and 4 bases at J, leaving 8 bases unmatched. There are 18 residues in the CDR3. The CDR3 nucleotides are TGTGCCAGCAGCCAAGGGCTAGCGGGGGGCCAGGGCACCGGGGAGCTGTTTTTT. This sequence encodes CASSQGLAGGQGTGELFF. The full variable domain, completed using reference TRBV3-1 and TRBJ2-2, is DTAVSQTPKYLVTQMGNDKSIKCEQNLGHDTMYWYKQDSKKFLKIMFSYNNKELIINETVPNRFSPKSPDKAHLNLHINSLELGDSAVYFCASSQGLAGGQGTGELFFGEGSRLTVL.

This clonotype was counted many times. V and J are TRBV20-1 and TRBJ2-5; D gene ambiguous. The germline V gene encodes CDR1 DFQATT and CDR2 SNEGSKA (reference sequence). Trimming removed 5 bases from V and 5 bases from J, with 15 bases in between. The CDR3 runs to 13 residues. The CDR3 sequence is CSASGPGGETQYF. In DNA, the CDR3 is TGCAGTGCTTCCGGGCCAGGTGGGGAGACCCAGTACTTC.

This clonotype came up many times. The chain carries TRBV3-1 and TRBJ1-1; D possibly corresponds to TRBD1 (6 bases). Per germline, CDR1 LGHDT and CDR2 YNNKEL (reference sequence). This CDR3 contains 13 residues. V lost 5 bases and J lost 7, with 14 bases in between. The CDR3: CASSSRGPNEAFF. The CDR3 region has the DNA TGTGCCAGCAGCTCCAGGGGACCGAATGAAGCTTTCTTT.

This clonotype was detected only a few times. This sequence joins TRBV19 and TRBJ2-7, with D perhaps matching TRBD2 (7 bases). V lost 4 bases to trimming and J lost 0 bases, with 16 bases between them. There are 16 residues in the CDR3. CDR1 is LNHDA and CDR2 is SQIVND in the germline V gene (reference sequence). CDR3 DNA: TGTGCCAGTAGTAGTTGGAGGGGGGGGAGCTCCTACGAGCAGTACTTC. Amino acid sequence: CASSSWRGGSSYEQYF.

Ten or more counts support this clonotype. V usage is TRBV6-4 and J usage is TRBJ2-5, with 11 positions matching TRBD2. CDR3 size: 17 residues. Germline CDR1 is MRHNA and CDR2 is SNTAGT. J was trimmed by 5 bases and V by 3 bases; bases with no gene match: 11. The chain's CDR3 is CASSDLGLAAPGETQYF. The CDR3 DNA reads as TGTGCCAGCAGTGATTTGGGACTAGCGGCCCCTGGTGAGACCCAGTACTTC.

There are many counts of this clonotype. The chain employs TRBV30 and TRBJ1-5; no reliable D call. Germline-derived CDR1 and CDR2 are GTSNPN and SVGIG (reference sequence). This CDR3 is 13 amino acids long. Trimming shortened V by 2 bases and J by 3 bases, and 8 bases separated the two germline ends. The CDR3 loop reads CAWSLQNNQPQHF. CDR3 DNA sequence: TGTGCCTGGAGTTTACAGAACAATCAGCCCCAGCATTTT.

This clonotype was observed at least ten times. The chain combines TRBV5-1 with TRBJ1-1; D ambiguous. V was pared by 1 base and J by 8 bases, with 9 bases between. Germline-derived CDR1 and CDR2 are SGHRS and YFSETQ. The CDR3 is made up of 12 amino acids. DNA of the CDR3: TGCGCCAGCAGCTTGTCAGAGGACGAAGCTTTCTTT. Protein: CASSLSEDEAFF. Full variable domain (outside the CDR3, taken from reference TRBV5-1 and TRBJ1-1): KAGVTQTPRYLIKTRGQQVTLSCSPISGHRSVSWYQQTPGQGLQFLFEYFSETQRNKGNFPGRFSGRQFSNSRSEMNVSTLELGDSALYLCASSLSEDEAFFGQGTRLTVV.

This clonotype was seen many times. This sequence joins TRBV20-1 and TRBJ2-7; D unresolved. The CDR3 spans 15 residues. CDR1 and CDR2 (germline): DFQATT, SNEGSKA (reference sequence). Trimming left V 1 base short and J 2 bases short, with 15 bases between. CDR3 DNA: TGCAGTGCTAGAGTCCTGGAACTAAACGCCTACGAGCAGTACTTC. It specifies CSARVLELNAYEQYF.

V and J are TRBV7-9 and TRBJ2-2; D possibly corresponds to TRBD2 (5 bases). V lost 7 bases, J lost 1 base, and 10 bases lay in between. CDR1 and CDR2 from the germline V gene are SEHNR and FQNEAQ (reference sequence). The CDR3 totals 14 residues. The DNA of the CDR3 is TGTGCCAGCATTCTAGCAGAGAACACCGGGGAGCTGTTTTTT. This encodes CASILAENTGELFF.

This clonotype was recorded a few times. The genes are TRBV6-5 and TRBJ1-6, with a weak D call TRBD1 (6 bases). V lost 0 bases and J lost 0, with 21 bases in between. Germline V lookup: CDR1 MNHEY, CDR2 SVGAGI. The CDR3 is 21 amino acids. The CDR3 loop is CASSYSNKGTPSGSYNSPLHF. The CDR3 DNA follows: TGTGCCAGCAGTTACTCGAACAAAGGGACACCCTCGGGCTCCTATAATTCACCCCTCCACTTT.

This clonotype was recorded at least ten times. This rearrangement joins TRBV27 to TRBJ2-6; D possibly corresponds to TRBD1 (5 bases). This CDR3 has 14 residues. Trimming cost V 5 bases and J 2 bases, with 7 bases left between them. Per germline, CDR1 MNHEY and CDR2 SMNVEV (reference sequence). In DNA form, the CDR3 reads TGTGCCAGCAGTCGGACACCTGGGGCCAACGTCCTGACTTTC. Protein product: CASSRTPGANVLTF.

The sample holds many counts of this clonotype. The chain joins TRBV11-2 to TRBJ2-3; TRBD2 agrees at 11 bases. Per germline, CDR1 SGHAT and CDR2 FQNNGV. This CDR3 has 17 amino acids. The trim removed 5 bases at V and 4 bases at J, leaving 11 bases unmatched. The CDR3 region has the DNA TGTGCCAGCAGCCATACCCAGGGGGGACTAGCGGCAGATACGCAGTATTTT. Translating gives CASSHTQGGLAADTQYF.

This clonotype was detected ten times or more. V and J are TRBV11-2 and TRBJ2-1, with D unresolved. V gave up 5 bases and J gave up 8 bases, with 10 bases separating them. CDR1 is SGHAT and CDR2 is FQNNGV in the germline V gene. The CDR3 is 12 residues long. The CDR3 nucleotides read TGTGCCAGCAGCCTAGGTTTGGATGAGCAGTTCTTC. The encoded protein is CASSLGLDEQFF.

This clonotype has a count of ten or more. The rearrangement joins TRBV20-1 to TRBJ1-2; the D is unclear. V was cut by 1 base and J by 2 bases, with 11 bases left in between. CDR1 is DFQATT, CDR2 SNEGSKA, per germline (reference sequence). The CDR3 contains 14 residues. The CDR3 region has the DNA TGCAGTGCTAGAGCGGCACCTGAGAACTATGGCTACACCTTC. Translated, it gives CSARAAPENYGYTF.

This chain links TRBV3-1 with TRBJ2-5; D unclear. Trimming removed 0 bases from V and 9 bases from J, with 5 bases in between. The germline V gene encodes CDR1 LGHDT and CDR2 YNNKEL (reference sequence). The CDR3 loop spans 11 amino acids. The CDR3 DNA reads as TGTGCCAGCAGCCAAGAATCGGCCCAGTACTTC. Residues: CASSQESAQYF.

This clonotype was recorded at least ten times. The chain is built from TRBV12-3 or TRBV12-4 and TRBJ2-5, with 10 nucleotides matching TRBD2. The CDR3 is 17 residues long. The V and J ends lost 5 bases and 4 bases, in that order; junction bases with no gene match: 13. DNA for the CDR3: TGTGCCAGCAGTCCCCCGTGGAGCGGGAGGGCCGTAGAGACCCAGTACTTC. Amino acids: CASSPPWSGRAVETQYF.

This clonotype came up many times. V gene TRBV19 combines with J gene TRBJ1-5; 8 bases are a match to TRBD1. Germline loops: CDR1 LNHDA, CDR2 SQIVND (reference sequence). The J segment lost 6 bases and the V segment lost 5 bases, leaving 9 bases of the junction unmatched. The CDR3 loop spans 15 amino acids. The CDR3 nucleotides read TGTGCCAGTAGTGCAGGGACAGGAATTGTTCAGCCCCAGCATTTT. Protein sequence: CASSAGTGIVQPQHF.

There are many counts of this clonotype. The genes are TRBV7-2 and TRBJ2-1; TRBD1 aligns across 7 bases. There are 14 residues in the CDR3. Looked up from germline, CDR1 is SGHTA and CDR2 is FQGNSA. V was pared by 5 bases and J by 4 bases, with 5 bases of the junction left unmatched. Here the CDR3 DNA reads TGTGCCAGCAGCCAGGGACAGACTTACAATGAGCAGTTCTTC. Protein sequence: CASSQGQTYNEQFF. Complete variable domain (other parts from reference TRBV7-2 and TRBJ2-1): GAGVSQSPSNKVTEKGKDVELRCDPISGHTALYWYRQSLGQGLEFLIYFQGNSAPDKSGLPSDRFSAERTGGSVSTLTIQRTQQEDSAVYLCASSQGQTYNEQFFGPGTRLTVL.

Of note for this clonotype: This may come from a read error, since a much larger clone is one base off. The CDR3 loop is CAWSPGSYSPLDF. The CDR3 bases are TGTGCCTGGTCTCCCGGATCCTATTCACCCCTCGACTTT. V usage is TRBV30 and J usage is TRBJ1-6, with D unresolved. The CDR3 is 13 amino acids. Germline V CDR1 and CDR2: GTSNPN, SVGIG (reference sequence).

This clonotype was recorded many times. The chain links TRBV2 to TRBJ2-1; no firm D call. CDR1 is SNHLY, CDR2 FYNNEI, per germline. This CDR3 is built from 18 residues. Trimming shortened V by 4 bases and J by 7 bases, and 26 bases separated the two germline ends. The CDR3 sequence: CASSATPAPPRWRNEQFF. DNA for the CDR3: TGTGCCAGCAGTGCAACTCCCGCGCCTCCCCGGTGGAGAAATGAGCAGTTCTTC.

This clonotype was picked up many times. This chain connects TRBV15 to TRBJ1-5; D may be TRBD1 (5 bases). This CDR3 has 13 amino acids. The ends were cut back, 4 bases at V and 9 bases at J, with 13 bases in the middle. Germline CDR1 is LNHNV and CDR2 is YYDKDF (reference sequence). The CDR3 DNA sequence: TGTGCCACCAGCAAAAACCTGGGGGGGCCCCAGCATTTT. It translates to CATSKNLGGPQHF.

In its sample, this clonotype was seen many times. The chain couples TRBV20-1 to TRBJ2-1, with a possible D match to TRBD2 (5 bases). V was cut by 6 bases and J by 1 base, with 16 bases left in between. The length of the CDR3 is 15 residues. The germline gives CDR1 DFQATT, CDR2 SNEGSKA (reference sequence). The CDR3 loop reads CSARGARPSYNEQFF. As DNA, the CDR3 is TGCAGTGCCCGGGGTGCGCGCCCGTCCTACAATGAGCAGTTCTTC.